What follows is one TCR beta chain and its context. What it binds is unknown. Sequencing was at deep level. The table came from immunoSEQ multiplex PCR; TCRdb's copy has only in-frame clones and leaves some out. Found here are 660,000 or so clones, 90% to 97% of them singletons; the top ten hold 0.11%. This specimen belongs to a study of shared clonotypes between healthy human individuals. The V gene's germline CDR1 is MNHEY and CDR2 SMNVEV (reference sequence). This CDR3 is 17 amino acids long. With 0 bases clipped from V and 5 bases from J, the junction kept 10 bases outside the gene matches. Broader study findings: Generation probabilities of non-shared clonotypes were lower (relative to those shared by all four donors).

Naive CD8 cells lacked CD45RO, underwent positive selection for CCR7 and left out terminally differentiated effector memory CD45RA+ cells. The TCR was taken from a woman aged 25 to 39 in good health. Sequencing used naive CD8+ T cells sorted from blood. The chain combines TRBV27 with TRBJ1-5, with 7 bases fitting TRBD1. The CDR3 sequence is CASSLSRGLQGDQPQHF. CDR3 in DNA: TGTGCCAGCAGTTTATCGAGGGGGCTCCAGGGCGATCAGCCCCAGCATTTT.